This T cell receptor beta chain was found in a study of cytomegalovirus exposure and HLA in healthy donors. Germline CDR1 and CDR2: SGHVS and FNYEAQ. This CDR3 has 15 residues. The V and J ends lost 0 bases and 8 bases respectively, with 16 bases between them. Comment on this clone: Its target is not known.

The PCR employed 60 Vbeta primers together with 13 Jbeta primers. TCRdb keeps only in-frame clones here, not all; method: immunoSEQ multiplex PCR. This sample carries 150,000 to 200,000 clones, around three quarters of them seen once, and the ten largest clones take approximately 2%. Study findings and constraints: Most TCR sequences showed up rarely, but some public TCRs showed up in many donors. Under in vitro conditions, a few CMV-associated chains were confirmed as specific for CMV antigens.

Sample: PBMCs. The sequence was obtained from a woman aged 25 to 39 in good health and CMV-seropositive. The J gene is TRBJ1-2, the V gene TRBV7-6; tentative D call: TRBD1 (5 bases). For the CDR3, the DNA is TGTGCCAGCAGCTTAGCGGCGGAGGGGTCGTGGGGCTACACCTTC. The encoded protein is CASSLAAEGSWGYTF. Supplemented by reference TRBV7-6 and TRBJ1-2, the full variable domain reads GAGVSQSPRYKVTKRGQDVALRCDPISGHVSLYWYRQALGQGPEFLTYFNYEAQQDKSGLPNDRFSAERPEGSISTLTIQRTEQRDSAMYRCASSLAAEGSWGYTFGSGTRLTVV.